This T cell receptor (beta chain) was sequenced for a study of T cell repertoires in cytomegalovirus infection. Study overall: Both CMV infection and a matching HLA type were indicated by public TCR beta signatures. Findings and limits, study-wide: There were carriers of CMV plus the relevant HLA, and cumulative public TCR beta family frequency identified them.

V lost 3 bases to trimming and J lost 2 bases; unmatched junction nucleotides: 8. CDR3 length equals 16 residues. The germline gives CDR1 LNHDA, CDR2 SQIVND (reference sequence). TCRdb ran MiXCR on the reads and lists one entry per CDR3 protein. The sample has roughly 77,000 distinct CDR3 sequences; just under 4% are singletons. In its sample, this clonotype was seen many times. Its antigen is still unknown. The V gene is TRBV19, the J gene TRBJ2-3; TRBD2 matches at 7 bases. This receptor was identified in a human donor in good health (CMV status not recorded). Some clones in this sample may be carry-over from other donors' samples. The sample was PBMCs. The CDR3 DNA is TGTGCCAGTAGTATGGGACTACCTCAGACCACAGATACGCAGTATTTT. Translated: CASSMGLPQTTDTQYF.